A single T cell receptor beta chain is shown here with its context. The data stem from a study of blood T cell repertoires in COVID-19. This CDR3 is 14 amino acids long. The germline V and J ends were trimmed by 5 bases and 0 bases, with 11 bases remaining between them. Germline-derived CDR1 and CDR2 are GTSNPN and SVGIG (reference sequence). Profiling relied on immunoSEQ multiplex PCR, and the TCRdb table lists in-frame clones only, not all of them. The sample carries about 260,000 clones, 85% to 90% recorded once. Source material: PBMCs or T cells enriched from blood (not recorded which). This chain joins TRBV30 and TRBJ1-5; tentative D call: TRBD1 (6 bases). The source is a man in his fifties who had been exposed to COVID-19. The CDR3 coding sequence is TGTGCCTGGGCTTTGGACAGTAGCAATCAGCCCCAGCATTTT. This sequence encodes CAWALDSSNQPQHF.